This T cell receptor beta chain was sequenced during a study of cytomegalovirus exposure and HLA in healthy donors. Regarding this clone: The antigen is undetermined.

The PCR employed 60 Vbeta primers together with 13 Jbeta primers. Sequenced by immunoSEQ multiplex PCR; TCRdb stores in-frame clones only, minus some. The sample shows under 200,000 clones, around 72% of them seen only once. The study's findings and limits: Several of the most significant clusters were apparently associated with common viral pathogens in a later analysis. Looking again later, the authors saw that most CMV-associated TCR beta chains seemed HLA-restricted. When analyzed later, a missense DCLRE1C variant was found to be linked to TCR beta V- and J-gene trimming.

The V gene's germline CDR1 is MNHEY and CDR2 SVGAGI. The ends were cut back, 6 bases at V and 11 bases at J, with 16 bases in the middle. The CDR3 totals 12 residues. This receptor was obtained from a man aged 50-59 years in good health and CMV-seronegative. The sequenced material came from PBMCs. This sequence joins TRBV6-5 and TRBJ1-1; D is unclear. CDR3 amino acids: CASSPDSSTAFF. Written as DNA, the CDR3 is TGTGCCAGCAGCCCGGACTCTTCAACGGCTTTCTTT.